Following are 5 T cell receptor beta chains from one sample sequenced in a study of blood T cell repertoires in COVID-19. Method: immunoSEQ multiplex PCR; TCRdb's copy keeps in-frame clones and lacks some. The sample holds some 130,000 clones, about 86% seen once. Source material: peripheral blood. The receptor set was obtained from a woman aged 45-59 years who had recovered from COVID-19.

The chain joins TRBV27 to TRBJ1-1, with 11 bases that match TRBD1. The CDR3 is 15 residues long. V trimming: 3 bases; J trimming: 3 bases; junction bases outside the gene matches: 3. CDR1 MNHEY and CDR2 SMNVEV come from the germline V gene (reference sequence). The CDR3 here is CASSLDRGPDTEAFF. The DNA for the CDR3 is TGTGCCAGCAGTTTGGACAGGGGGCCGGACACTGAAGCTTTCTTT.

The V and J genes are TRBV5-1 and TRBJ1-1; 7 bases map to TRBD1. The CDR3 is 12 amino acids. V was pared by 3 bases and J by 7 bases, with 3 bases of the junction left unmatched. CDR1 SGHRS and CDR2 YFSETQ come from the germline V gene. The CDR3 coding sequence is TGCGCCAGCAGCTACCGGACAGGTGAAGCTTTCTTT. Its protein product is CASSYRTGEAFF. The full variable domain, completed using reference TRBV5-1 and TRBJ1-1, is KAGVTQTPRYLIKTRGQQVTLSCSPISGHRSVSWYQQTPGQGLQFLFEYFSETQRNKGNFPGRFSGRQFSNSRSEMNVSTLELGDSALYLCASSYRTGEAFFGQGTRLTVV.

The chain carries TRBV2 and TRBJ2-3; a weak D match, TRBD2 (5 bases). The CDR3 has 14 amino acids. Trimming stripped 4 bases from V and 5 bases from J, with 13 bases between. Looked up from germline, CDR1 is SNHLY and CDR2 is FYNNEI. The chain's CDR3 is CASSVHGKGDTQYF. CDR3 coding DNA: TGTGCCAGCAGTGTCCACGGGAAGGGAGATACGCAGTATTTT.

V is TRBV18 and J is TRBJ1-3; unclear D gene. Looked up from germline, CDR1 is KGHSH and CDR2 is LQKENI. The CDR3 has 13 amino acids. The ends were cut back, 5 bases at V and 4 bases at J, with 9 bases in the middle. CDR3 sequence (DNA): TGTGCCAGCTCAGGAGACGTCGGAAACACCATATATTTT. The encoded protein is CASSGDVGNTIYF.

The chain links TRBV4-3 to TRBJ2-1; 8 bases fit TRBD2. The CDR3 is 15 amino acids. CDR1 is LGHNA, CDR2 YSLEER, per germline. Trimming removed 3 bases from V and 4 bases from J; junction bases left unmatched: 5. CDR3: CASSQASGFYNEQFF. CDR3 in DNA: TGCGCCAGCAGCCAGGCTAGCGGGTTTTACAATGAGCAGTTCTTC.